The entry below describes one T cell receptor (beta chain). The table came from immunoSEQ multiplex PCR; TCRdb's copy has only in-frame clones and leaves some out. The sample contains about 300,000 clones, roughly 91% of which appear only once. These data are taken from a study of blood T cell repertoires in COVID-19. Germline V gene lookup returns CDR1 SGHTA and CDR2 FQGTGA. The CDR3 extends over 14 amino acids. Trimming removed 5 bases at V and 5 bases at J, with 15 bases between. Sequencing input: peripheral blood. This receptor was identified in a woman in her twenties or thirties with COVID-19, enrolled during active disease. The chain links TRBV7-3 to TRBJ1-1; a possible D gene is TRBD1 (6 bases). This CDR3 reads CASSAYPGQTEAFF. DNA for the CDR3: TGTGCCAGCAGCGCCTACCCCGGACAGACTGAAGCTTTCTTT.